One sample yielded the 7 T cell receptor beta chains listed below, sequenced in a study of T cell responses to AZD1222 COVID-19 vaccine. TCRdb's copy holds only in-frame clones and misses some; the assay was immunoSEQ multiplex PCR. The sample has around 99,000 clones; roughly 87% are singletons. Sequencing used peripheral blood, obtained 28 days after the second AZD1222 dose. These receptors were taken from an adult who received the AZD1222 COVID-19 vaccine.

The chain links TRBV23-1 to TRBJ2-5; TRBD2 agrees at 9 bases. TRBV23-1 is given ORF status, its function remaining uncertain. After removal of 6 bases from V and 5 bases from J, the junction contained 13 bases not matched to a gene. The CDR3 is 16 amino acids. The CDR3 is CASSYQRTSAYETQYF. CDR3 nucleotide sequence: TGCGCCAGCAGCTACCAAAGGACTAGCGCCTATGAGACCCAGTACTTC.

The chain couples TRBV2 to TRBJ1-2; D is unresolved. Germline V gives CDR1 SNHLY, CDR2 FYNNEI. Trimming stripped 7 bases from V and 4 bases from J, with 13 bases between. There are 13 residues in the CDR3. The CDR3 region has the DNA TGTGCCAGCACCCACCCAAGGGCCTATGGCTACACCTTC. It specifies CASTHPRAYGYTF.

V and J are TRBV28 and TRBJ1-2, with 7 nucleotides matching TRBD1. V lost 6 bases to trimming and J lost 4 bases; unmatched junction nucleotides: 8. CDR3 length: 14 amino acids. The V gene's germline CDR1 is MDHEN and CDR2 SYDVKM. The CDR3 DNA is TGTGCCAGCAGGCCGACAGGGCAAGGCTATGGCTACACCTTC. Protein product: CASRPTGQGYGYTF.

This rearrangement joins TRBV30 to TRBJ1-1; D possibly corresponds to TRBD1 (5 bases). Germline assignment: CDR1 GTSNPN and CDR2 SVGIG (reference sequence). V was cut by 4 bases and J by 8 bases, with 17 bases left in between. The CDR3 extends over 13 amino acids. CDR3 in DNA: TGTGCCTGGAATAAGGGACGACGAACGGAAGCTTTCTTT. Its translation: CAWNKGRRTEAFF. Full variable domain (outside the CDR3, taken from reference TRBV30 and TRBJ1-1): SQTIHQWPATLVQPVGSPLSLECTVEGTSNPNLYWYRQAAGRGLQLLFYSVGIGQISSEVPQNLSASRPQDRQFILSSKKLLLSDSGFYLCAWNKGRRTEAFFGQGTRLTVV.

The chain has TRBV4-3 and TRBJ1-1; D unresolved. Trimming removed 0 bases at V and 3 bases at J, with 17 bases between. The V gene's germline CDR1 is LGHNA and CDR2 YSLEER. This CDR3 is built from 17 residues. CDR3 sequence reads: CASSQDRAGEFHTEAFF. As DNA, the CDR3 is TGCGCCAGCAGCCAAGATCGGGCAGGCGAATTTCACACTGAAGCTTTCTTT.

The J gene is TRBJ1-1, the V gene TRBV7-9; no reliable D call. V was cut by 5 bases and J by 1 base, with 14 bases left in between. Per germline, CDR1 SEHNR and CDR2 FQNEAQ (reference sequence). The CDR3 has 15 residues. Here the CDR3 reads CASSRPQTKNTEAFF. The CDR3 DNA reads as TGTGCCAGCAGCCGACCCCAGACCAAGAACACTGAAGCTTTCTTT.

J is TRBJ2-3 and V is TRBV7-9; a weak D match, TRBD1 (5 bases). The CDR3 loop spans 14 amino acids. Germline-derived CDR1 and CDR2 are SEHNR and FQNEAQ (reference sequence). V was cut by 8 bases and J by 2 bases, with 14 bases left in between. CDR3 in amino acids: CASCGRASTDTQYF. CDR3 DNA: TGTGCCAGCTGTGGCAGGGCCTCCACAGATACGCAGTATTTT.